This T cell receptor beta chain is from a study of control samples from healthy donors and cancer patients. Assay: immunoSEQ multiplex PCR; the TCRdb copy retains only in-frame clones and omits some. The repertoire holds 160,000 or so clones, around 96% seen once, with approximately 0.97% in the top ten. Trimming shortened V by 3 bases and J by 2 bases, and 5 bases separated the two germline ends. CDR1 MNHEY and CDR2 SMNVEV come from the germline V gene (reference sequence). The CDR3 totals 13 residues. The rearrangement links TRBV27 to TRBJ2-1, with no clear D. The sequence derives from a woman younger than 45 in good health. Input material: blood. The CDR3: CASSLGTYNEQFF. The CDR3 DNA reads TGTGCCAGCAGTTTGGGGACCTACAATGAGCAGTTCTTC.